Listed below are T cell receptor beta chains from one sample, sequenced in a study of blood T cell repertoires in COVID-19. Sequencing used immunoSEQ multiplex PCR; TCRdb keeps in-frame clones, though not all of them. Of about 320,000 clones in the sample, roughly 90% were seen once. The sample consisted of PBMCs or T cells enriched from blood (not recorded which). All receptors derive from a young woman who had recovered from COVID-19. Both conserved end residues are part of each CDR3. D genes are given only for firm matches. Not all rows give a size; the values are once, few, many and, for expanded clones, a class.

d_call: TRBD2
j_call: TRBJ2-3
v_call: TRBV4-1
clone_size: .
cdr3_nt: TGCGCCAGCAGCCTTACGACTAGCGGAAGCACAGATACGCAGTATTTT
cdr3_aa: CASSLTTSGSTDTQYF

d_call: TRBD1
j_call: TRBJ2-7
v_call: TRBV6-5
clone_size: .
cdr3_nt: TGTGCCAGCCGTCGGACAGGGGACTCCTACGAGCAGTACTTC
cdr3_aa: CASRRTGDSYEQYF

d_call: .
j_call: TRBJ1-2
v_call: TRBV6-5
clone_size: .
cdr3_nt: TGTGCCAGCAGCGACGACGGGAACTATGGCTACACCTTC
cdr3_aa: CASSDDGNYGYTF

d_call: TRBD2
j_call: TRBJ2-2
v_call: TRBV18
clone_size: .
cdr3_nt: TGTGCCAGCTCGCCTCTAGCGGGGGCGAACACCGGGGAGCTGTTTTTT
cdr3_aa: CASSPLAGANTGELFF

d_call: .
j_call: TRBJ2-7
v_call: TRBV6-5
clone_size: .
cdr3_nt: TGTGCCAGCAGTTACTCCGACAGTTCCTACGAGCAGTACTTC
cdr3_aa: CASSYSDSSYEQYF

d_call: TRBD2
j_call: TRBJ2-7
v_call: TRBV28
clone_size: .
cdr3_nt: TGTGCCAGCAGTCTAAGACTCCGGGACGGGGGGTACGAGCAGTACTTC
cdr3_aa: CASSLRLRDGGYEQYF

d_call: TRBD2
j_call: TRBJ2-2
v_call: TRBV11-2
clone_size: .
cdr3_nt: TGTGCCAGCAGCTCGGGACTAGCGGTCACCGGGGAGCTGTTTTTT
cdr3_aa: CASSSGLAVTGELFF

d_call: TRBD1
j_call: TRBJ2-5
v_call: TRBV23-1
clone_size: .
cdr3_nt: TGCGCCAGCAGTCAGAGGACAGGGGGAAGGGAGACCCAGTACTTC
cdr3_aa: CASSQRTGGRETQYF

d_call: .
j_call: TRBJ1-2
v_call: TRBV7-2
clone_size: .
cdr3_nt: TGTGCCAGCAGCCCGAGGACGGGGTATGGCTACACCTTC
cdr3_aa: CASSPRTGYGYTF

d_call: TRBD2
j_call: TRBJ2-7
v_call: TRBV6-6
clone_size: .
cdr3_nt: TGTGCCAGCAGTCTCCGGACTAGTTCTTCCTACGAGCAGTACTTC
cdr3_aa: CASSLRTSSSYEQYF

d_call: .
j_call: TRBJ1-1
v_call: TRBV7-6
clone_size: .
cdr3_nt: TGTGCCAGCAGCCCAAGGGGTCCGGGAGGGACTGAAGCTTTCTTT
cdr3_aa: CASSPRGPGGTEAFF

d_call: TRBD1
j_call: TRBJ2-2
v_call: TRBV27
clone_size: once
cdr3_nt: TGTGCCAGCAGTTTAGACAGGGCGAACACCGGGGAGCTGTTTTTT
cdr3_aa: CASSLDRANTGELFF

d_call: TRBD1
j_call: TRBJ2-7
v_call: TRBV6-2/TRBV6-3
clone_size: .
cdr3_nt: TGTGCCAGCAGTGTGACAGGGGGGACCTACGAGCAGTACTTC
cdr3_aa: CASSVTGGTYEQYF

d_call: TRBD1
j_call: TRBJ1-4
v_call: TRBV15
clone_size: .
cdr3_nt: TGTGCCACCAGCAGGACCGGGACAGGGGTTGAAAAACTGTTTTTT
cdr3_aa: CATSRTGTGVEKLFF

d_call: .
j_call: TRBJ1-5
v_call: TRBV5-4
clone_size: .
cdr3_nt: TGTGCCAGCAGCTGGGGGCCCGGAAGCAATCAGCCCCAGCATTTT
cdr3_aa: CASSWGPGSNQPQHF

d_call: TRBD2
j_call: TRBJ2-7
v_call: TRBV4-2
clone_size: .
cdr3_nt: TGTGCCAGCAGCCGAGGGACTAGCGGGGGGAAGTACGAGCAGTACTTC
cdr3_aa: CASSRGTSGGKYEQYF

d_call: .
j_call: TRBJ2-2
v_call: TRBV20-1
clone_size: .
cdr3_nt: TGCAGTGCTAGTTATCTCCAGGGGCTGAACACCGGGGAGCTGTTTTTT
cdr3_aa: CSASYLQGLNTGELFF

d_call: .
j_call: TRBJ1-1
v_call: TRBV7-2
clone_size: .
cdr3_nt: TGTGCCAGCAGCCTACAGGGTCTGTACACTGAAGCTTTCTTT
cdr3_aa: CASSLQGLYTEAFF

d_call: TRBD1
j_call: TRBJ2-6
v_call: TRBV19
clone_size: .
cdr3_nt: TGTGCCAGTAGCCTCCCGGGACAGGAGCTCTCTGGGGCCAACGTCCTGACTTTC
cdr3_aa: CASSLPGQELSGANVLTF

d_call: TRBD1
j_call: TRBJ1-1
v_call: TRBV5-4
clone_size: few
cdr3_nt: TGTGCCAGCAGCGAGGGACAGGCGAACACTGAAGCTTTCTTT
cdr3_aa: CASSEGQANTEAFF

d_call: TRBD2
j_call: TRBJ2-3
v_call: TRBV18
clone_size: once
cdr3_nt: TGTGCCAGCTCCCCTACTAGCGGGTACACAGATACGCAGTATTTT
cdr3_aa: CASSPTSGYTDTQYF

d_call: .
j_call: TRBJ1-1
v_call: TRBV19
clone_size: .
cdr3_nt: TGTGCCAGTAGTATGGGCAGGGTAGGAACTGAAGCTTTCTTT
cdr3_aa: CASSMGRVGTEAFF

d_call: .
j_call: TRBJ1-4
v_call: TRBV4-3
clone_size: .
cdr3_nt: TGCGCCAGCAGCCTTGCCGGGGGGCTAAATGAAAAACTGTTTTTT
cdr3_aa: CASSLAGGLNEKLFF

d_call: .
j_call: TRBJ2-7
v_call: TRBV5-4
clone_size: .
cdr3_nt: TGTGCCAGCAGTTCTCACGATCAGGGTGAGGAGCAGTACTTC
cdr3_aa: CASSSHDQGEEQYF

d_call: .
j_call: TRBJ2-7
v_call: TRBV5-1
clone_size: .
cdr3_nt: TGCGCCAGCAGCTTGGGCCGGTATGAGCAGTACTTC
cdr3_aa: CASSLGRYEQYF

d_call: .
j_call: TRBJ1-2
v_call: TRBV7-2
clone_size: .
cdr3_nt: TGTGCCAGCAGCCCAGACGGACAGTATGGCTACACCTTC
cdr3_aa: CASSPDGQYGYTF